What follows describes a single T cell receptor (beta chain). Antigen unknown. This specimen comes from a study of OX40 agonist ivuxolimab in advanced cancers. The CDR3 extends over 14 amino acids. V dropped 4 bases and J dropped 2 bases, with 12 bases sitting between them. Germline assignment: CDR1 MNHNS and CDR2 SASEGT. Overall study results and limits: CD4+ and CD8+ blood T cells expanded clonally by week 6 at 0.1 to 3.0 mg/kg.

The table came from immunoSEQ multiplex PCR; TCRdb's copy has only in-frame clones and leaves some out. The table lists 50,000 to 60,000 clones, 86% of them singletons. The source was CD4+ or CD8+ T cells sorted from blood, collected in a trial of the OX40 agonist ivuxolimab. This chain connects TRBV6-1 to TRBJ2-7, with D perhaps assigned TRBD1 or TRBD2 (6 bases each). The source is an adult with an advanced solid tumor such as melanoma, head and neck, liver or kidney cancer. The CDR3 spells CASSGGDKTYEQYF. The CDR3 coding sequence is TGTGCCAGCAGTGGGGGGGACAAGACCTACGAGCAGTACTTC.